The clone carrying this TCR beta chain was counted only a few times. What it recognizes is unknown. The sample belongs to a study of blood T cells in healthy people across ages. The study, taken as a whole, reports: No conclusive comparison of naive versus antigen-experienced cells was possible with unsorted PBMCs.

Each sample had at least 7 million PBMCs isolated. CDR1 and CDR2 from the germline V gene are DFQATT and SNEGSKA (reference sequence). This CDR3 has 15 amino acids. V lost 6 bases to trimming and J lost 0 bases, with 15 bases between them. Combining a sample-barcoded 5' primer with a J-beta primer mix, a second PCR ran for about 6 to 11 cycles. Via MiXCR, TCRdb re-called the 5' RACE reads, giving one row per CDR3 protein. The sample has about 1 million distinct CDR3 sequences, under 45% seen once; the top ten hold 18%. The receptor was derived from a woman in her sixties in good health. The sample consisted of blood. J is TRBJ2-1 and V is TRBV20-1, with a tentative D call TRBD2 (5 bases). CDR3 DNA: TGCAGTGCCACTAAACCGGGGAGCTCCTACAATGAGCAGTTCTTC. This gives the protein CSATKPGSSYNEQFF.